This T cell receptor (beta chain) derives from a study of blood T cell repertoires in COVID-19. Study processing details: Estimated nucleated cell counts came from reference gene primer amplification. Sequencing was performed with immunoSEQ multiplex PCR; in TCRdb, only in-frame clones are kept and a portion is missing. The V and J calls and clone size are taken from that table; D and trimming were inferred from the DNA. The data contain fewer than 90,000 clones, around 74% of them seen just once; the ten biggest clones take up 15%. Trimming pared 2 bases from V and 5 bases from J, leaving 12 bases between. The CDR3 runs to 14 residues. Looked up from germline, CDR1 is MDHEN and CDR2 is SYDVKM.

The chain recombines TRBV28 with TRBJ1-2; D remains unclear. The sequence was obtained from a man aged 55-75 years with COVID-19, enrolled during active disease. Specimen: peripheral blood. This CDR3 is CASSLVTVGYGYTF. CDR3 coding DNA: TGTGCCAGCAGTTTAGTCACAGTTGGGTATGGCTACACCTTC.